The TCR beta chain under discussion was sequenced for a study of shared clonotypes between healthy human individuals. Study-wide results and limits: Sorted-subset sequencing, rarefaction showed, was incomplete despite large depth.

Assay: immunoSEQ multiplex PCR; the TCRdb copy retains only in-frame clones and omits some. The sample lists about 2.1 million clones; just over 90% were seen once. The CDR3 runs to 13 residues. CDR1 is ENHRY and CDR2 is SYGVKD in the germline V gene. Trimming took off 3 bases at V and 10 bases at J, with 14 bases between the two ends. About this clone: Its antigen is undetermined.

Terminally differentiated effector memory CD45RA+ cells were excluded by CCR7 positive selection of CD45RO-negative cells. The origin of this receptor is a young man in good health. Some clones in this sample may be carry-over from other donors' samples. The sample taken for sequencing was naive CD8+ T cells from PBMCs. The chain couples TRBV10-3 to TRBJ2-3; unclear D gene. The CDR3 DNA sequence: TGTGCCATCAGTGATAGTGGCCCTTGGGCGCAGTATTTT. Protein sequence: CAISDSGPWAQYF.